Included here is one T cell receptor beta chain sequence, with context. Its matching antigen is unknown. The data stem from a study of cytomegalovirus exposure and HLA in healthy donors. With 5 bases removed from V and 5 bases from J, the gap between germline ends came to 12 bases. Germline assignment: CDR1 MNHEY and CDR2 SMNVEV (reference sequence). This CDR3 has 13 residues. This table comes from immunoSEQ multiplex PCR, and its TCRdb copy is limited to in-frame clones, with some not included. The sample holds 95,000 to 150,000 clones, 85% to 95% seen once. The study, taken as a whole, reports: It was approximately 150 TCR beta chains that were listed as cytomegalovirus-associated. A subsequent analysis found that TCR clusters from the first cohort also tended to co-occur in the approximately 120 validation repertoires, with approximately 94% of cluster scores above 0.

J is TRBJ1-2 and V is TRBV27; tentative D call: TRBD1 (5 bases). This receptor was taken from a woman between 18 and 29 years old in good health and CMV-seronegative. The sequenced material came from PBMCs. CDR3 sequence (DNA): TGTGCCAGCAGTGAACAGGAAGATTATGGCTACACCTTC. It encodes CASSEQEDYGYTF.